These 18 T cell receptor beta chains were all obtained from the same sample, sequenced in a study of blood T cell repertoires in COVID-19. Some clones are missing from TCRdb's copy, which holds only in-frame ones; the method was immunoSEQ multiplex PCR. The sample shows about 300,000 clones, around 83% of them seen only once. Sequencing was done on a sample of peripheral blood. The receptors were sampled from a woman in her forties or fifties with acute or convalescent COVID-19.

The CDR3 protein is CASSRQGYEQYV. The CDR3 DNA follows: TGTGCCAGCAGTAGACAGGGTTACGAGCAGTACGTC. This chain joins TRBV2 and TRBJ2-7, with TRBD1 matching over 7 bases. The CDR3 contains 12 residues. CDR1 and CDR2 (germline): SNHLY, FYNNEI. Unmatched junction bases numbered 2, after V lost 5 bases and J lost 4 bases.

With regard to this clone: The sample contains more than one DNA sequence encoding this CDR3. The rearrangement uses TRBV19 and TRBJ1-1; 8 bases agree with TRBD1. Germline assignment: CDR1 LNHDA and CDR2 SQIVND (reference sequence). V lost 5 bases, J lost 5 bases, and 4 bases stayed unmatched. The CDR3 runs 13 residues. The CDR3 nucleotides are TGTGCCAGTAGTTTTACAGGGGGTACTGAAGCTTTCTTT. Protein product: CASSFTGGTEAFF.

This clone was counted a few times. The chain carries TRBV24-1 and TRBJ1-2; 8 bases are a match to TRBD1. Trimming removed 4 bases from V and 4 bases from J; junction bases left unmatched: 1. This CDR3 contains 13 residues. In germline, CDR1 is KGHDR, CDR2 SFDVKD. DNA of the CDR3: TGTGCCACCAGTGACAGGGGGCCCTATGGCTACACCTTC. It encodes CATSDRGPYGYTF.

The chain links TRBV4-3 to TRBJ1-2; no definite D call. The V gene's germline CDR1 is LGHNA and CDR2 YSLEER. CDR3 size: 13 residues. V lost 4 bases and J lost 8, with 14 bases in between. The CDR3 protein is CASSLTGGRGYTF. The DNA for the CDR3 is TGCGCCAGCAGCCTCACGGGAGGACGGGGCTACACCTTC.

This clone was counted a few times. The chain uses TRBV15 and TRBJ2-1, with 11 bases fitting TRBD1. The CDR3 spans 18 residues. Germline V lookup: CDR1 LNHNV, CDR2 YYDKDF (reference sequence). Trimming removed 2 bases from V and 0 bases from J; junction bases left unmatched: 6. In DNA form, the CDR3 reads TGTGCCACCAGCAGAAGGACAGGGGGCAAAAGCTCCTACAATGAGCAGTTCTTC. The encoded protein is CATSRRTGGKSSYNEQFF.

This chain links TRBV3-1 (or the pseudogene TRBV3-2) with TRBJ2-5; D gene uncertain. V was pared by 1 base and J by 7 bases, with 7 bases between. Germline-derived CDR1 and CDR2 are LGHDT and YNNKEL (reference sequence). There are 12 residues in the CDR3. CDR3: CASSQGPGTQYF. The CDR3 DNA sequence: TGTGCCAGCAGCCAAGGACCAGGGACCCAGTACTTC.

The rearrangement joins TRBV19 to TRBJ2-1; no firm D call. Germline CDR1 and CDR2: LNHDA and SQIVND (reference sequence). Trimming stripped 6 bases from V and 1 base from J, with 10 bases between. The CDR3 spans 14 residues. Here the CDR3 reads CASSFSISYNEQFF. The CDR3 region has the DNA TGTGCCAGTAGCTTTAGCATATCCTACAATGAGCAGTTCTTC.

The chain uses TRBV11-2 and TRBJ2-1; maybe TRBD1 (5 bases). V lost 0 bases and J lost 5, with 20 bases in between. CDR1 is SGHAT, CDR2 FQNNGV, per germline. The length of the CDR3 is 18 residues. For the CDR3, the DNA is TGTGCCAGCAGCTTAGATACCCGTTGGGGCCGACCGGACAATGAGCAGTTCTTC. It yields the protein CASSLDTRWGRPDNEQFF.

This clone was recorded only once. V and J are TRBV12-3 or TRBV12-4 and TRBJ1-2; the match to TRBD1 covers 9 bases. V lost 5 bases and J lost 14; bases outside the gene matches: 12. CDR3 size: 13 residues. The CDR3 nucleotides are TGTGCCAGCAGTCCCACCGGACAGGGGAGAATAACCTTC. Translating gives CASSPTGQGRITF.

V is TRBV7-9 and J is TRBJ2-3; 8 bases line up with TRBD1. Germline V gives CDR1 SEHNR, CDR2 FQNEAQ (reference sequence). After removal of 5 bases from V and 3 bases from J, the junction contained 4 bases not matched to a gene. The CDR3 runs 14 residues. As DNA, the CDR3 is TGTGCCAGCAGCGGGGACAGGAGTACAGATACGCAGTATTTT. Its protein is CASSGDRSTDTQYF.

Written as DNA, the CDR3 is TGTGCCAGCAGCCAGAATTTACAGGGGTGGGATTCACCCCTCCACTTT. Translated: CASSQNLQGWDSPLHF. The chain recombines TRBV3-1 (or the pseudogene TRBV3-2) with TRBJ1-6; 7 bases agree with TRBD1. V lost 3 bases, J lost 8 bases, and 10 bases stayed unmatched. There are 16 residues in the CDR3. Germline values: CDR1 LGHDT, CDR2 YNNKEL (reference sequence).

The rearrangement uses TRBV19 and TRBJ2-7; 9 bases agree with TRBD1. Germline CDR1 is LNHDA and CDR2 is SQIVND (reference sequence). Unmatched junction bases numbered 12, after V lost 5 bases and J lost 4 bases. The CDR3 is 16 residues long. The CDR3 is CASSPGTGTGRYEQYF. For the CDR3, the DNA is TGTGCCAGTAGTCCGGGAACCGGGACAGGGAGGTACGAGCAGTACTTC.

CDR3 loop: CASSRGQGGEKLFF. CDR3 DNA sequence: TGTGCCAGCAGCCGAGGACAGGGTGGGGAAAAACTGTTTTTT. V gene TRBV3-1 (or the pseudogene TRBV3-2) combines with J gene TRBJ1-4; 8 nucleotides agree with TRBD1. The CDR3 runs 14 residues. V gave up 4 bases and J gave up 8 bases; unmatched junction bases: 6. Germline lookup yields CDR1 LGHDT and CDR2 YNNKEL (reference sequence).

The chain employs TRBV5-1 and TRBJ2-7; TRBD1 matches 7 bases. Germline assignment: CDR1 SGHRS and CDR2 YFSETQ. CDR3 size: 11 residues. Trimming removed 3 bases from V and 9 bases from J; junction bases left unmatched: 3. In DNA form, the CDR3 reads TGCGCCAGCAGCTCAGACAGGGTGCAGTACTTC. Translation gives CASSSDRVQYF.

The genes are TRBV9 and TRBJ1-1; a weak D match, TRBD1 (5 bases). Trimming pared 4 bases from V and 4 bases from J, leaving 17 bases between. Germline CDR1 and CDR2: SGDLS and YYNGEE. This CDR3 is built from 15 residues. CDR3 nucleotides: TGTGCCAGCAGCCCCGGGGGACCGTGGAGCACTGAAGCTTTCTTT. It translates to CASSPGGPWSTEAFF.

The CDR3 nucleotides read TGCGCCAGCAGAACGCGGCTCGGGAATTATAATTCACCCCTCCACTTT. It codes for CASRTRLGNYNSPLHF. This chain links TRBV5-1 with TRBJ1-6; D not resolved. Germline CDR1 is SGHRS and CDR2 is YFSETQ. Trimming removed 5 bases at V and 4 bases at J, with 16 bases between. This CDR3 is 16 amino acids long.

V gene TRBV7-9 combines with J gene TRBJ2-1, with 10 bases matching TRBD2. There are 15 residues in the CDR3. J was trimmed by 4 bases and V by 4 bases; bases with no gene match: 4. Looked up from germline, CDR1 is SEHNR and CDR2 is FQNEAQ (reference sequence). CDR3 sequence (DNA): TGTGCCAGCAGCTCCAGCGGGGGGGATTACAATGAGCAGTTCTTC. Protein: CASSSSGGDYNEQFF.

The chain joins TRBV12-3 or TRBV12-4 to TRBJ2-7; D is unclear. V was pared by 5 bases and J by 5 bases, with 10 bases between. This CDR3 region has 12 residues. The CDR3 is CASSPISNEQYF. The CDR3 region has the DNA TGTGCCAGCAGTCCTATTTCGAACGAGCAGTACTTC.